Included here is one T cell receptor (beta chain) sequence, with context. The record originates from a study of cytomegalovirus exposure and HLA in healthy donors. For the study at large: The 110 or so validation repertoires used the same platform as the roughly 670 first-cohort repertoires, a later analysis reported.

The germline V gene has CDR1 MGHDK and CDR2 SYGVNS. Trimming removed 3 bases from V and 5 bases from J; junction bases left unmatched: 16. The CDR3 spans 18 residues. Profiled with immunoSEQ multiplex PCR; TCRdb holds only in-frame clones, not every one. This table has 110,000 or so clones, around 85% appearing once. This TCR came from a woman aged 18-29 years in good health and CMV-seronegative. This chain connects TRBV25-1 to TRBJ1-1; 9 bases are shared with TRBD1. The source material was PBMCs. The CDR3 bases are TGTGCCAGCAGTGACGACTCCCCAACGACAGGGGGGTGGACTGAAGCTTTCTTT. Residues: CASSDDSPTTGGWTEAFF. Full variable domain (remainder filled in from reference TRBV25-1 and TRBJ1-1): EADIYQTPRYLVIGTGKKITLECSQTMGHDKMYWYQQDPGMELHLIHYSYGVNSTEKGDLSSESTVSRIRTEHFPLTLESARPSHTSQYLCASSDDSPTTGGWTEAFFGQGTRLTVV.